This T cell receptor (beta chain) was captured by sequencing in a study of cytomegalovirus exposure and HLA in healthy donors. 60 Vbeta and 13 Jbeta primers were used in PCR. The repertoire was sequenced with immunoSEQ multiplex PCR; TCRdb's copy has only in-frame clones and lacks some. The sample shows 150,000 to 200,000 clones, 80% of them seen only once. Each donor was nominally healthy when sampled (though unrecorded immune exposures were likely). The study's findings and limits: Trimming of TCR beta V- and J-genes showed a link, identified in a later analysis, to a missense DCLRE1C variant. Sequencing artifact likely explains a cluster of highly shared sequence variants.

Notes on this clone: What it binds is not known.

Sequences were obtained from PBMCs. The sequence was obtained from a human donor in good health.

The CDR3: CASTRGAGGTDTQYF. Here the CDR3 DNA reads TGTGCCAGCACCCGAGGGGCGGGGGGCACAGATACGCAGTATTTT. The chain couples TRBV5-4 to TRBJ2-3, with 7 bases that match TRBD2. V gave up 6 bases and J gave up 1 base; unmatched junction bases: 8. The CDR3 runs to 15 residues. Germline assignment: CDR1 SGHNT and CDR2 YYREEE (reference sequence).